Included here is one T cell receptor (beta chain) sequence, with context. What antigen it recognizes has not been identified. Within one base of it there is no much larger clone, and no base qualities were kept. Libraries were built with the immunoSEQ multiplex PCR assay. The source study handled its data this way. A statistical classification framework was built to diagnose cytomegalovirus status from the catalog of TCR beta chain sequences. Sourced from immuneACCESS, this table was stored by TCRdb with only in-frame sequences that have V and J called. A share of the clones is absent; for the studies checked, an unresolved V gene accounts for under half, and the remainder has no known explanation. The D gene and trimming were derived from the DNA, and the V and J assignments and clone size from that table. The table for this sample lists some 270,000 clones; 86% of them were counted only once. Of the sample, 0.9% to 1.1% falls within the top ten clones.

The donors belonged to the validation cohort of 120 subjects, which was separate from the roughly 670-subject first cohort. This entry belongs to a study of cytomegalovirus exposure and HLA in healthy donors (dated by TCRdb to the late 2010s). Some background on the complete study: According to a later analysis, one platform produced both the 110 or so validation repertoires and the 720 or so repertoires of the first cohort. The study aimed to test whether signatures of past pathogen exposure could be identified by cataloging public T cell receptors. Besides the first cohort of approximately 670 subjects, a separate validation cohort made up of 120 different subjects was used. To predict cytomegalovirus infection status, the study combined high-throughput TCR immunosequencing, statistical association of individual TCRs with disease status, and machine learning.

Unmatched junction bases come to 12, with V trimmed by 3 bases and J by 3 bases. Its CDR3 holds 17 amino acids, cysteine through phenylalanine. Only the CDR3 DNA is retained, 51 bases long and in frame from the first base. From a lookup of the germline V gene, CDR1 and CDR2 are LGHNA and YNFKEQ. Study-level results and caveats: A later analysis found that TCRs clustered in the first cohort also tended to co-occur in the roughly 120 validation repertoires, with 90% to 95% of cluster scores above 0. According to the authors, the approach could potentially be generalized to other disease states and immunological phenotypes. The study listed 170 or so TCR beta chains as associated with cytomegalovirus. The classifier was reported to diagnose cytomegalovirus status with high specificity and sensitivity in both the original cohort and the validation cohort. Across donors, most TCR sequences were observed very rarely, whereas some public TCRs were present in many individuals. Three of the identified cytomegalovirus-associated TCR beta chains were confirmed in vitro to be specific for cytomegalovirus antigens. All 120 or so repertoires were used to score co-occurrence in the validation cohort in a later analysis, because that analysis had no HLA typing for the cohort.

Sequencing was carried out using PBMCs. The source of this sequence is a woman between 18 and 30 years old in good health and CMV-seronegative. Rearrangement joined TRBV4-2 to TRBJ2-7, with 9 middle bases fitting TRBD2. The DNA is as follows: TGTGCCAGCAGCCATTTAAGTGGGCTAGCGGGGAACTACGAGCAGTACTTC. It is translated as CASSHLSGLAGNYEQYF.